Listed below are T cell receptor beta chains from one sample, sequenced in a study of cytomegalovirus exposure and HLA in healthy donors. The assay was immunoSEQ multiplex PCR, and TCRdb's table has in-frame clones only and misses some. The sample carries over 150,000 clones, approximately 80% recorded once. Input material: PBMCs. Receptors originate from a man between 18 and 29 years old in good health and CMV-seronegative. Both conserved end residues are part of each CDR3. A D gene is named only where the DNA matches it firmly. Size values are once, few and many counts, or a class for expanded clones, and some rows have none.

clone_size: .; j_call: TRBJ1-1; cdr3_length: 15; d_call: TRBD1; v_call: TRBV7-8; cdr3_aa: CASSASITGGTEAFF; cdr3_nt: TGTGCCAGCAGCGCTTCTATTACAGGGGGAACTGAAGCTTTCTTT
clone_size: .; j_call: TRBJ1-1; cdr3_length: 12; d_call: .; v_call: TRBV28; cdr3_aa: CATSNSPSGAFF; cdr3_nt: TGTGCCACATCGAACAGCCCGTCGGGGGCTTTCTTT
clone_size: .; j_call: TRBJ1-1; cdr3_length: 15; d_call: .; v_call: TRBV19; cdr3_aa: CASRPRTEMNTEAFF; cdr3_nt: TGTGCCAGTAGGCCCCGGACAGAGATGAACACTGAAGCTTTCTTT
clone_size: once; j_call: TRBJ2-1; cdr3_length: 17; d_call: TRBD2; v_call: TRBV11-1; cdr3_aa: CASSPDWTSGLHNEQFF; cdr3_nt: TGTGCCAGCAGCCCAGACTGGACTAGCGGGCTGCACAATGAGCAGTTCTTC
clone_size: .; j_call: TRBJ2-1; cdr3_length: 15; d_call: .; v_call: TRBV9; cdr3_aa: CASSVEGGDYNEQFF; cdr3_nt: TGTGCCAGCAGCGTAGAGGGGGGGGATTACAATGAGCAGTTCTTC
clone_size: .; j_call: TRBJ1-2; cdr3_length: 10; d_call: .; v_call: TRBV20-1; cdr3_aa: CSALREGYTF; cdr3_nt: TGCAGTGCTCTACGGGAGGGCTACACCTTC
clone_size: .; j_call: TRBJ2-7; cdr3_length: 15; d_call: .; v_call: TRBV5-5; cdr3_aa: CASSLVPGQVYEQYF; cdr3_nt: TGTGCCAGCAGCTTGGTTCCGGGACAAGTCTACGAGCAGTACTTC
clone_size: .; j_call: TRBJ2-5; cdr3_length: 17; d_call: TRBD2; v_call: TRBV6-1; cdr3_aa: CASSVTGTRRVSGTQYF; cdr3_nt: TGTGCCAGCAGTGTCACCGGGACTAGGCGGGTCTCGGGGACCCAGTACTTC
clone_size: .; j_call: TRBJ2-5; cdr3_length: 16; d_call: TRBD1; v_call: TRBV5-6; cdr3_aa: CASSFKGQGQQETQYF; cdr3_nt: TGTGCCAGCAGCTTCAAAGGACAGGGCCAACAAGAGACCCAGTACTTC
clone_size: .; j_call: TRBJ2-1; cdr3_length: 16; d_call: .; v_call: TRBV5-6; cdr3_aa: CASSNRAESSYNEQFF; cdr3_nt: TGTGCCAGCAGCAATCGAGCGGAGAGCTCCTACAATGAGCAGTTCTTC
clone_size: .; j_call: TRBJ2-7; cdr3_length: 8; d_call: .; v_call: TRBV30; cdr3_aa: CACNPGIF; cdr3_nt: TGTGCCTGTAACCCAGGCATCTTC
clone_size: .; j_call: TRBJ1-1; cdr3_length: 11; d_call: .; v_call: TRBV19; cdr3_aa: CASVRGTEAFF; cdr3_nt: TGTGCCAGTGTTCGAGGCACTGAAGCTTTCTTT
clone_size: .; j_call: TRBJ1-2; cdr3_length: 17; d_call: .; v_call: TRBV13; cdr3_aa: CASSPTTMDRRTDGYTF; cdr3_nt: TGTGCCAGCAGCCCTACCACAATGGACAGACGGACCGATGGCTACACCTTC
clone_size: .; j_call: TRBJ1-1; cdr3_length: 16; d_call: TRBD1; v_call: TRBV4-2; cdr3_aa: CASSQPTGTEANEAFF; cdr3_nt: TGTGCCAGCAGCCAGCCCACCGGGACAGAAGCGAATGAAGCTTTCTTT
clone_size: .; j_call: TRBJ2-7; cdr3_length: 14; d_call: .; v_call: TRBV7-6; cdr3_aa: CASSLDGGAYEQYF; cdr3_nt: TGTGCCAGCAGCTTAGACGGCGGGGCCTACGAGCAGTACTTC
clone_size: .; j_call: TRBJ2-2; cdr3_length: 15; d_call: TRBD1; v_call: TRBV2; cdr3_aa: CASRADRGIAGELFF; cdr3_nt: TGTGCCAGCAGGGCGGACAGGGGGATCGCCGGGGAGCTGTTTTTT
clone_size: .; j_call: TRBJ2-7; cdr3_length: 10; d_call: .; v_call: TRBV20-1; cdr3_aa: CSARRVEQYF; cdr3_nt: TGCAGTGCTAGGAGAGTTGAGCAGTACTTC
clone_size: .; j_call: TRBJ1-1; cdr3_length: 15; d_call: TRBD1; v_call: TRBV5-4; cdr3_aa: CASSFDRVRRTEAFF; cdr3_nt: TGTGCCAGCAGCTTTGACAGGGTGAGGCGCACTGAAGCTTTCTTT
clone_size: .; j_call: TRBJ2-7; cdr3_length: 16; d_call: .; v_call: TRBV27; cdr3_aa: CASSLSPPAGRYEQYF; cdr3_nt: TGTGCCAGCAGTTTATCCCCCCCGGCGGGGCGCTACGAGCAGTACTTC
clone_size: .; j_call: TRBJ2-5; cdr3_length: 17; d_call: TRBD2; v_call: TRBV7-2; cdr3_aa: CASSFLTSGRVGETQYF; cdr3_nt: TGTGCCAGCAGCTTCTTGACTAGCGGGAGGGTCGGAGAGACCCAGTACTTC
clone_size: .; j_call: TRBJ2-2; cdr3_length: 16; d_call: .; v_call: TRBV21-1; cdr3_aa: CASSNLAGGCTGELFF; cdr3_nt: TGTGCCAGCAGCAACCTAGCGGGGGGGTGTACCGGGGAGCTGTTTTTT
clone_size: .; j_call: TRBJ1-6; cdr3_length: 13; d_call: .; v_call: TRBV6-5; cdr3_aa: CASSYGQYSPLHF; cdr3_nt: TGTGCCAGCAGTTACGGACAGTATTCACCCCTCCACTTT
clone_size: once; j_call: TRBJ1-5; cdr3_length: 16; d_call: TRBD1; v_call: TRBV27; cdr3_aa: CASSSGGGQGNQPQHF; cdr3_nt: TGTGCCAGCAGTTCTGGAGGGGGCCAGGGCAATCAGCCCCAGCATTTT
clone_size: once; j_call: TRBJ2-1; cdr3_length: 14; d_call: TRBD2; v_call: TRBV7-9; cdr3_aa: CASSPPAGYNEQFF; cdr3_nt: TGTGCCAGCAGCCCTCCAGCGGGGTACAATGAGCAGTTCTTC
clone_size: .; j_call: TRBJ2-1; cdr3_length: 15; d_call: .; v_call: TRBV4-1; cdr3_aa: CASSQTGSSYNEQFF; cdr3_nt: TGCGCCAGCAGCCAAACAGGTTCTTCCTACAATGAGCAGTTCTTC
clone_size: .; j_call: TRBJ2-7; cdr3_length: 15; d_call: .; v_call: TRBV27; cdr3_aa: CASSSLREPSYEQYF; cdr3_nt: TGTGCCAGCAGTTCCTTACGGGAACCGTCCTACGAGCAGTACTTC
clone_size: .; j_call: TRBJ1-1; cdr3_length: 14; d_call: .; v_call: TRBV19; cdr3_aa: CASSLTAWNTEAFF; cdr3_nt: TGTGCCAGTAGCCTGACAGCCTGGAACACTGAAGCTTTCTTT
clone_size: .; j_call: TRBJ1-2; cdr3_length: 14; d_call: .; v_call: TRBV19; cdr3_aa: CASSLGGVAYGYTF; cdr3_nt: TGTGCCAGTAGCCTGGGAGGGGTGGCCTATGGCTACACCTTC
clone_size: once; j_call: TRBJ2-1; cdr3_length: 14; d_call: .; v_call: TRBV27; cdr3_aa: CASSLASAYNEQFF; cdr3_nt: TGTGCCAGCAGTTTAGCTAGCGCCTACAATGAGCAGTTCTTC
clone_size: .; j_call: TRBJ2-7; cdr3_length: 12; d_call: .; v_call: TRBV28; cdr3_aa: CASSLSFYEQYF; cdr3_nt: TGTGCCAGCAGTTTATCCTTCTACGAGCAGTACTTC
clone_size: few; j_call: TRBJ1-1; cdr3_length: 12; d_call: .; v_call: TRBV5-1; cdr3_aa: CASSLDNQAAFF; cdr3_nt: TGCGCCAGCAGCTTGGACAATCAGGCCGCTTTCTTT
clone_size: .; j_call: TRBJ2-7; cdr3_length: 16; d_call: TRBD1; v_call: TRBV19; cdr3_aa: CASSTGSGTGFLEQYF; cdr3_nt: TGTGCCAGTAGCACCGGTTCGGGGACAGGGTTTCTCGAGCAGTACTTC
clone_size: .; j_call: TRBJ1-6; cdr3_length: 14; d_call: TRBD1; v_call: TRBV18; cdr3_aa: CASSPEGGNSPLHF; cdr3_nt: TGTGCCAGCTCACCAGAAGGGGGCAATTCACCCCTCCACTTT
clone_size: .; j_call: TRBJ1-2; cdr3_length: 13; d_call: .; v_call: TRBV9; cdr3_aa: CASGFRGDYGYTF; cdr3_nt: TGTGCCAGCGGGTTCCGGGGGGACTATGGCTACACCTTC
clone_size: .; j_call: TRBJ2-1; cdr3_length: 15; d_call: TRBD2; v_call: TRBV4-1; cdr3_aa: CASSQEGGTGNEQFF; cdr3_nt: TGCGCCAGCAGCCAAGAGGGGGGGACGGGCAATGAGCAGTTCTTC
clone_size: .; j_call: TRBJ1-1; cdr3_length: 11; d_call: .; v_call: TRBV10-3; cdr3_aa: CAISDTGEAFF; cdr3_nt: TGTGCCATCAGTGATACAGGGGAAGCTTTCTTT
clone_size: .; j_call: TRBJ2-1; cdr3_length: 16; d_call: TRBD1; v_call: TRBV9; cdr3_aa: CASSENRDRGINEQFF; cdr3_nt: TGTGCCAGCAGTGAAAACCGGGACAGGGGAATTAATGAGCAGTTCTTC
clone_size: few; j_call: TRBJ1-4; cdr3_length: 14; d_call: .; v_call: TRBV19; cdr3_aa: CASSSGAFGEKLFF; cdr3_nt: TGTGCCAGTAGTTCAGGGGCTTTTGGCGAAAAACTGTTTTTT
clone_size: .; j_call: TRBJ2-7; cdr3_length: 15; d_call: TRBD1; v_call: TRBV18; cdr3_aa: CASSRNPDRAHEQYF; cdr3_nt: TGTGCCAGCTCACGGAATCCGGACAGGGCCCACGAGCAGTACTTC
clone_size: .; j_call: TRBJ2-2; cdr3_length: 15; d_call: TRBD2; v_call: TRBV9; cdr3_aa: CASSPSGSSTGELFF; cdr3_nt: TGTGCCAGCAGCCCTAGCGGGAGTAGCACCGGGGAGCTGTTTTTT
clone_size: .; j_call: TRBJ1-5; cdr3_length: 14; d_call: .; v_call: TRBV5-8; cdr3_aa: CASKSSVSNQPQHF; cdr3_nt: TGTGCCAGCAAATCTTCGGTTAGCAATCAGCCCCAGCATTTT
clone_size: .; j_call: TRBJ2-7; cdr3_length: 15; d_call: .; v_call: TRBV6-6; cdr3_aa: CASSPLGTHSYEQYF; cdr3_nt: TGTGCCAGCAGCCCTCTCGGGACACACTCCTACGAGCAGTACTTC
clone_size: few; j_call: TRBJ1-6; cdr3_length: 12; d_call: TRBD1; v_call: TRBV11-1; cdr3_aa: CASSLAMGQLHF; cdr3_nt: TGTGCCAGCAGCTTAGCAATGGGACAGCTCCACTTT
clone_size: .; j_call: TRBJ2-5; cdr3_length: 15; d_call: TRBD2; v_call: TRBV10-1; cdr3_aa: CASSPGTSGGETQYF; cdr3_nt: TGCGCCAGCAGTCCCGGGACTAGCGGGGGTGAGACCCAGTACTTC
clone_size: .; j_call: TRBJ1-6; cdr3_length: 19; d_call: .; v_call: TRBV5-1; cdr3_aa: CASRQGVSSYGGLESPLHF; cdr3_nt: TGCGCCAGCAGACAAGGGGTTAGCTCCTATGGTGGGCTGGAATCACCCCTCCACTTT
clone_size: .; j_call: TRBJ2-1; cdr3_length: 15; d_call: TRBD2; v_call: TRBV27; cdr3_aa: CASTKRESSYNEQFF; cdr3_nt: TGTGCCAGCACCAAGCGGGAGTCATCCTACAATGAGCAGTTCTTC
clone_size: few; j_call: TRBJ1-1; cdr3_length: 12; d_call: .; v_call: TRBV19; cdr3_aa: CASRGGGTEAFF; cdr3_nt: TGTGCCAGTAGGGGCGGGGGCACTGAAGCTTTCTTT
clone_size: .; j_call: TRBJ2-5; cdr3_length: 15; d_call: .; v_call: TRBV5-1; cdr3_aa: CASSYEGTSQETQYF; cdr3_nt: TGCGCCAGCAGCTACGAAGGGACAAGCCAAGAGACCCAGTACTTC
clone_size: .; j_call: TRBJ2-7; cdr3_length: 16; d_call: .; v_call: TRBV10-2; cdr3_aa: CASSGWLETQSYEQYF; cdr3_nt: TGCGCCAGCAGTGGGTGGTTGGAGACCCAGTCCTACGAGCAGTACTTC
clone_size: .; j_call: TRBJ1-1; cdr3_length: 14; d_call: .; v_call: TRBV5-1; cdr3_aa: CASMWGGLSTEAFF; cdr3_nt: TGCGCCAGCATGTGGGGGGGATTAAGCACTGAAGCTTTCTTT
clone_size: .; j_call: TRBJ2-7; cdr3_length: 12; d_call: .; v_call: TRBV11-2; cdr3_aa: CASNHGIYEQYF; cdr3_nt: TGTGCCAGCAACCACGGGATCTACGAGCAGTACTTC
clone_size: .; j_call: TRBJ1-6; cdr3_length: 16; d_call: TRBD1; v_call: TRBV5-1; cdr3_aa: CASSLGTGGINSPLHF; cdr3_nt: TGCGCCAGCAGCTTGGGGACAGGGGGAATTAATTCACCCCTCCACTTT
clone_size: .; j_call: TRBJ1-3; cdr3_length: 17; d_call: .; v_call: TRBV11-2; cdr3_aa: CASTLGSREYPGNTIYF; cdr3_nt: TGTGCCAGCACCCTGGGGTCCCGGGAATATCCTGGAAACACCATATATTTT
clone_size: .; j_call: TRBJ2-5; cdr3_length: 17; d_call: .; v_call: TRBV7-9; cdr3_aa: CASSKGAGSTLQETQYF; cdr3_nt: TGTGCCAGCAGCAAAGGCGCAGGCTCTACCCTTCAAGAGACCCAGTACTTC
clone_size: .; j_call: TRBJ2-7; cdr3_length: 11; d_call: .; v_call: TRBV2; cdr3_aa: CASSVSYEQYF; cdr3_nt: TGTGCCAGCAGTGTGAGTTACGAGCAGTACTTC
clone_size: .; j_call: TRBJ2-2; cdr3_length: 14; d_call: TRBD2; v_call: TRBV19; cdr3_aa: CASSTGGYTGELFF; cdr3_nt: TGTGCCAGTAGCACGGGGGGGTACACCGGGGAGCTGTTTTTT